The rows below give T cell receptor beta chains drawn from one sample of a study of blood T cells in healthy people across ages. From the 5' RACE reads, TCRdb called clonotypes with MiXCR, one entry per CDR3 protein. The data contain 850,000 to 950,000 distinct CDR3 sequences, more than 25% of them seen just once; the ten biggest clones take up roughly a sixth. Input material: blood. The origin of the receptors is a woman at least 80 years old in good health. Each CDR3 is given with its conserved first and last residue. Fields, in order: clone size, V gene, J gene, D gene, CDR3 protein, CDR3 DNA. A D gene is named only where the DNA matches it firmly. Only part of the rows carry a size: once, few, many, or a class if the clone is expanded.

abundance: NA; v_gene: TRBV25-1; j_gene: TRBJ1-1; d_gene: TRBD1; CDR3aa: CASRGQGRPEAFF; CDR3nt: TGTGCCAGCAGAGGACAGGGCCGCCCCGAAGCTTTCTTT
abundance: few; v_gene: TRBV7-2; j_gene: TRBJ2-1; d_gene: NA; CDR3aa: CASSFELWEQFF; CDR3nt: TGTGCCAGCAGCTTCGAGCTCTGGGAGCAGTTCTTC
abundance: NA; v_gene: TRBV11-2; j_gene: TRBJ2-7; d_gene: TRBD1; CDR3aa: CASSSVAQGAASSYEQYF; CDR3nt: TGTGCCAGCAGCTCGGTGGCCCAGGGGGCGGCGAGCTCCTACGAGCAGTACTTC
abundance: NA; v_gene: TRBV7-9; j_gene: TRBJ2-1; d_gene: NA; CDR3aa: CASSLMYKQFF; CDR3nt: TGTGCCAGCAGCTTAATGTATAAGCAGTTCTTC
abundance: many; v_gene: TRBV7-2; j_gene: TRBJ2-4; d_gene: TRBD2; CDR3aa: CASSLARASGGVIAKNIQYF; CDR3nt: TGTGCCAGCAGCTTAGCTAGGGCTAGCGGGGGGGTTATCGCCAAAAACATTCAGTACTTC
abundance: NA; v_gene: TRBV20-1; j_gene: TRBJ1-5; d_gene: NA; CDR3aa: CSPRPIDNQPQHF; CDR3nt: TGCAGTCCGAGACCGATTGATAATCAGCCCCAGCATTTT
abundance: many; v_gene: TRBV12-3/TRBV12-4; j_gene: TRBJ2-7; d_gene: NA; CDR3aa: CASSPTGRTYTYEQYF; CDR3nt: TGTGCCAGCAGTCCAACTGGCCGGACATATACCTACGAGCAGTACTTC
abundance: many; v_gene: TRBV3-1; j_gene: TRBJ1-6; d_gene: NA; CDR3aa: CASSRLTGSGDSPLHF; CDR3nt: TGTGCCAGCAGCCGCCTCACAGGGTCGGGTGACTCACCCCTCCACTTT
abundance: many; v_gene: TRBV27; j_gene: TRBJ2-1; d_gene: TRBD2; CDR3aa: CASSLRDYNNEQFF; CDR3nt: TGTGCCAGCAGTTTACGGGACTATAACAATGAGCAGTTCTTC
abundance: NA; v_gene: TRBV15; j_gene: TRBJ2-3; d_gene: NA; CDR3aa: CATSREGGSSSDTQYF; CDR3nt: TGTGCCACCAGCAGAGAAGGCGGGTCCAGTAGCGATACGCAGTATTTT
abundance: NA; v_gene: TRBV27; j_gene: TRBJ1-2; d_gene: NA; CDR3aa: CASSLSGTNYGCTF; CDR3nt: TGTGCCAGCAGTTTGTCAGGGACTAACTATGGCTGCACCTTC
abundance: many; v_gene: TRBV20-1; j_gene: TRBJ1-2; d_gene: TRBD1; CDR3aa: CSATGGLNGYTF; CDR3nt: TGCAGTGCTACAGGGGGACTGAATGGCTACACCTTC
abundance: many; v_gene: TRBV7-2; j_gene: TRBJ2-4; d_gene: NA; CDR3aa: CASTGGQAKNIQYF; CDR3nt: TGTGCCAGCACCGGGGGACAGGCCAAAAACATTCAGTACTTC
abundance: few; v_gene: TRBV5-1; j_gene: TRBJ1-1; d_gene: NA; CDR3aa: CASSFDLMNTEAFF; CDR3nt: TGCGCCAGCAGCTTTGACCTTATGAACACTGAAGCTTTCTTT
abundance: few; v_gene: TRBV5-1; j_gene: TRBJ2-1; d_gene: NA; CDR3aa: CASSLFSRNEQFF; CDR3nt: TGCGCCAGCAGCTTGTTCAGCAGAAATGAGCAGTTCTTC
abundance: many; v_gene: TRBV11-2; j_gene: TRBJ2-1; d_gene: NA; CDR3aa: CASSLDRVTGNEQFF; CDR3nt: TGTGCCAGCAGCTTAGATCGAGTGACCGGCAATGAGCAGTTCTTC
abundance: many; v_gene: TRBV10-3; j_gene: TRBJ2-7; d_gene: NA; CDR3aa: CAISESGVYEQYF; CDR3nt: TGTGCCATCAGTGAGTCTGGGGTCTACGAGCAGTACTTC
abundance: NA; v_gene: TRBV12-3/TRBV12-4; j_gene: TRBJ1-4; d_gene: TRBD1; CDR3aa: CPSSWTGTNEKRFF; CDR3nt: TGTCCCAGCAGTTGGACAGGGACTAATGAAAAACGGTTTTTT
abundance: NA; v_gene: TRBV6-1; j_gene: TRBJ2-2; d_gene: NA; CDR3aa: CASTGLNTGERFF; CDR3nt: TGTGCCAGTACGGGACTGAACACCGGGGAGCGGTTTTTT
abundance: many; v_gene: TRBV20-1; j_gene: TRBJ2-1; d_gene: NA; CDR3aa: CSARARQDYNEQFF; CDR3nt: TGCAGTGCTAGAGCCCGGCAGGACTACAATGAGCAGTTCTTC
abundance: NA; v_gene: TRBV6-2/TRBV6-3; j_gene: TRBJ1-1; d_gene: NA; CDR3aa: CASSYSGRTEAFF; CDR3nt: TGTGCCAGCAGTTACTCAGGTCGGACAGAAGCTTTCTTT
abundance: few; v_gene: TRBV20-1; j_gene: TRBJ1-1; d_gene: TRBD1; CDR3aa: CSAGPTGYTEAFF; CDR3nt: TGCAGTGCTGGCCCGACAGGGTACACTGAAGCTTTCTTT
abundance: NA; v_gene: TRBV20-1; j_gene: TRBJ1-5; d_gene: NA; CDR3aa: CSAEELRDQPQHF; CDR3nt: TGCAGTGCCGAAGAGCTCAGGGATCAGCCCCAGCATTTT
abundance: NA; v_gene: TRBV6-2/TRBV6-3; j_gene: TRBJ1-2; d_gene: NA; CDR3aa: CASRPPRDTGGYTF; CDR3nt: TGTGCCAGCAGACCACCCCGGGACACAGGGGGCTACACCTTC
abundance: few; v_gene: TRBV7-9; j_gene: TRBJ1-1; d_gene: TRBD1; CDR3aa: CASSSGQGARGTEAFF; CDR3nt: TGTGCCAGCAGCAGCGGACAGGGGGCGCGAGGCACTGAAGCTTTCTTT
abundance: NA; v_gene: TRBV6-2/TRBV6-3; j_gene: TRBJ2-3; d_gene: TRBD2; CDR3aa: CASRNWASGRAEDTQYF; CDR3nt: TGTGCCAGCAGAAACTGGGCTAGCGGGAGGGCCGAGGATACGCAGTATTTT
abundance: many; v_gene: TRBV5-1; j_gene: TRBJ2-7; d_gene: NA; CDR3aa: CASSLAQGYNEQYF; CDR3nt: TGCGCCAGCAGCTTGGCTCAGGGGTATAACGAGCAGTACTTC
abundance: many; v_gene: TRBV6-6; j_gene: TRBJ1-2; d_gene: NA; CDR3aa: CASSYLPAGTSGYTF; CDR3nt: TGTGCCAGCAGTTACTTGCCCGCTGGGACGAGTGGCTACACCTTC
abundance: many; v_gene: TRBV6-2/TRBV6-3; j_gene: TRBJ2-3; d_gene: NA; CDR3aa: CASRSIADMITDTQYF; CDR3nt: TGTGCCAGCAGATCCATAGCGGATATGATCACAGATACGCAGTATTTT
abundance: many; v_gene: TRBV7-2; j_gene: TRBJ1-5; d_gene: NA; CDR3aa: CASSSGEYSNQPQHF; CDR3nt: TGTGCCAGCAGCTCTGGGGAGTATAGCAATCAGCCCCAGCATTTT
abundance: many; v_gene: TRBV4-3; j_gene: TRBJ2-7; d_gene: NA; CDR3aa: CASSQGWTMTYEQYF; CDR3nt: TGCGCCAGCAGCCAAGGCTGGACGATGACCTACGAGCAGTACTTC
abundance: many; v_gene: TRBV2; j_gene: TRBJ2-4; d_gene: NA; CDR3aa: CASSETFLAKNIQYF; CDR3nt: TGTGCCAGCAGTGAAACGTTTTTAGCCAAAAACATTCAGTACTTC
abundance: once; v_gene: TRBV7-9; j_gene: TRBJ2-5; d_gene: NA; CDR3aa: CASSFTGRKETQCF; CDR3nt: TGTGCCAGCAGCTTCACAGGGAGGAAAGAGACCCAGTGCTTC
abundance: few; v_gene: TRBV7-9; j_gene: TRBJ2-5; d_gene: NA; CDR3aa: CASSLDPDKEETQYF; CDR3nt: TGTGCCAGCAGCTTAGACCCGGACAAGGAAGAGACCCAGTACTTC
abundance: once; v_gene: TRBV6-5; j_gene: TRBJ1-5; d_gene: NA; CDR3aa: CASSYVDQGNRPQHF; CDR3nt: TGTGCCAGCAGTTACGTGGATCAGGGTAATCGGCCCCAGCATTTT
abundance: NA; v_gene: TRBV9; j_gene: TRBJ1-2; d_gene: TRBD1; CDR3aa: CASSVELEWDRDGDGYTF; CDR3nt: TGTGCCAGCAGCGTAGAGTTGGAATGGGACAGGGATGGGGATGGCTACACCTTC
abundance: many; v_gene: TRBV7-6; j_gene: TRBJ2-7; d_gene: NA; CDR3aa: CASSLGTGRQFARSSYEQYF; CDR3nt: TGTGCCAGCAGCTTAGGTACGGGTCGGCAATTCGCCCGGAGCTCCTACGAGCAGTACTTC
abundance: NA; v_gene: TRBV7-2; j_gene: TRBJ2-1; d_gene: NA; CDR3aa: CASSWERRYNEQFF; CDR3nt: TGTGCCAGCAGCTGGGAGCGCCGGTACAATGAGCAGTTCTTC
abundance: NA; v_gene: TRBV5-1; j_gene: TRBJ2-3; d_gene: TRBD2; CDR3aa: CASSLAGILDTQYF; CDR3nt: TGCGCCAGCAGCTTAGCGGGGATCCTAGATACGCAGTATTTT
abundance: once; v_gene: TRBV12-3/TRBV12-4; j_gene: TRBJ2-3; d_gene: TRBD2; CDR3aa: CASSHRGLASTDTQYF; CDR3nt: TGTGCCAGCAGTCACCGGGGACTAGCGAGCACAGATACGCAGTATTTT
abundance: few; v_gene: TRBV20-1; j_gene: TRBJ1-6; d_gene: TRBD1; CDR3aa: CSARAGQGDSPLHF; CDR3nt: TGCAGTGCTAGAGCGGGACAGGGCGATTCACCCCTCCACTTT